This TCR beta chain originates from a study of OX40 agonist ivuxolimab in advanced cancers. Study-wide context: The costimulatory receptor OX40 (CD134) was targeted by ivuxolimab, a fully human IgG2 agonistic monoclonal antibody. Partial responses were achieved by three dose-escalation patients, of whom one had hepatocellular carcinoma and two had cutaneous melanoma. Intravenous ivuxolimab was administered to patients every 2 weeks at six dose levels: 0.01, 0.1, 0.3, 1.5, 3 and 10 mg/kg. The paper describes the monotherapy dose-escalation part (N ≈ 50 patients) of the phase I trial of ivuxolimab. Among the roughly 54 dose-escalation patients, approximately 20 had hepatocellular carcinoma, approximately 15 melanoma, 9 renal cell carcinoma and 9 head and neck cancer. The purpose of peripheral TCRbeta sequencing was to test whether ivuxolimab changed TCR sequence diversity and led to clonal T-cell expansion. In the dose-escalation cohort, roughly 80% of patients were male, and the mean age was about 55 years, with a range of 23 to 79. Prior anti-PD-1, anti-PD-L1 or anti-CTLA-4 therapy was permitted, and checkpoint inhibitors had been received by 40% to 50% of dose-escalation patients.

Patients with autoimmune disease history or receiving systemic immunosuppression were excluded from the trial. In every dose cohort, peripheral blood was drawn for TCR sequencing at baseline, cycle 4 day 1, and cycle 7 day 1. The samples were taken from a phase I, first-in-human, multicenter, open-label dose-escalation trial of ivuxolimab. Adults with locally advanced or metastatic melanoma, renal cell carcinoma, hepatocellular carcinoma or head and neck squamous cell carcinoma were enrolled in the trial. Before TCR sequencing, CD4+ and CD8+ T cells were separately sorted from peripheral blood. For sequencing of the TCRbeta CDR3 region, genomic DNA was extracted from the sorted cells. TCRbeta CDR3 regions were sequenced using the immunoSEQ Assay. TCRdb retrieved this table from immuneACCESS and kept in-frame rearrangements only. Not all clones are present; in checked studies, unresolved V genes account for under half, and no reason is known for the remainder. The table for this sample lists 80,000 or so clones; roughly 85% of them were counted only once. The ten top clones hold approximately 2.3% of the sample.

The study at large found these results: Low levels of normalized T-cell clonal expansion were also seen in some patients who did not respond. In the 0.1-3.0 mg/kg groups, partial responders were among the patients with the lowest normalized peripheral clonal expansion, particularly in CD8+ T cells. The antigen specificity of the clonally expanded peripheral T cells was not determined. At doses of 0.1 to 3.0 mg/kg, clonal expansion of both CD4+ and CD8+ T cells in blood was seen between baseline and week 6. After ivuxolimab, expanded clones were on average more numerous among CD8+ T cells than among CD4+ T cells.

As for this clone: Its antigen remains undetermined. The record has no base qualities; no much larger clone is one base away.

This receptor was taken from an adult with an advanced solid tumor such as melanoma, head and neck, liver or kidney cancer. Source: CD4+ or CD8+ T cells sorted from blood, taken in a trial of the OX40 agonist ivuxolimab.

The DNA sequence follows: TGTGCCAGCCGAGGGGGCACAGATACGCAGTATTTT. This yields the protein CASRGGTDTQYF. Rearrangement joined TRBV7-2 to TRBJ2-3, with a tentative D call of TRBD1 or TRBD2, each matching 5 bases. V and J lose 8 bases and 1 base, and a span of 7 bases separates them. CDR1 and CDR2, looked up from the germline V gene, are SGHTA and FQGNSA. From the cysteine up to the phenylalanine, the CDR3 has a length of 12 residues. Only CDR3 DNA is held: 36 bases, read in frame from base 1.